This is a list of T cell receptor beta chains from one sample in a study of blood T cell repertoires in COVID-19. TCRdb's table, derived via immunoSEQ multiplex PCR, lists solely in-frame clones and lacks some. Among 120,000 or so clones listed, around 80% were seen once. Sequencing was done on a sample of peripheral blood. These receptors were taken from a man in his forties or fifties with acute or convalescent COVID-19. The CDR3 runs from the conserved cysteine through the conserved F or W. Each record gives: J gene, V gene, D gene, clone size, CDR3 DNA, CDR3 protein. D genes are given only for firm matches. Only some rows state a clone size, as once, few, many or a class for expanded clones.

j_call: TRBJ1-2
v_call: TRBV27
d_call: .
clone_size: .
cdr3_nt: TGTGCCAGCAGTTTCAAACCCGCCAGAGGCTACACCTTC
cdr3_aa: CASSFKPARGYTF

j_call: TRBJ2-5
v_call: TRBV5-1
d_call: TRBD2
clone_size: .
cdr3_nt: TGCGCCAGCAGCTCGACTAGCGGGGAGAGGACCCAGTACTTC
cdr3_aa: CASSSTSGERTQYF

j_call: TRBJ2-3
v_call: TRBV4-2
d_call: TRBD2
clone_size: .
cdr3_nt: TGTGCCAGCAGCCAAGATCGGAGGAGCGGGGGGCCCTCGGATACGCAGTATTTT
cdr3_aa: CASSQDRRSGGPSDTQYF

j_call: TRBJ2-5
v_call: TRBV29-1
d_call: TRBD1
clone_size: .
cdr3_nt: TGCAGCGTCTTGGGGACAGGGGAAGAGGAGACCCAGTACTTC
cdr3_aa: CSVLGTGEEETQYF

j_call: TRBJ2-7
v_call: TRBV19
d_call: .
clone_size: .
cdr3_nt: TGTGCCAGTAGTATTGTCAGGGGCCACGAGCAGTACTTC
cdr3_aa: CASSIVRGHEQYF

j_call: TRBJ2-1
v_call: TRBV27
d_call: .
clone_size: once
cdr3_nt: TGTGCCAGCAGTTTATTGGGCAGCTTTCTCTACAATGAGCAGTTCTTC
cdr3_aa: CASSLLGSFLYNEQFF

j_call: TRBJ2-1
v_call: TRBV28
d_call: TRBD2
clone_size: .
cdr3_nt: TGTGCCAGCAGTGAGATAGCGGGGCGCTCCTACAATGAGCAGTTCTTC
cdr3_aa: CASSEIAGRSYNEQFF

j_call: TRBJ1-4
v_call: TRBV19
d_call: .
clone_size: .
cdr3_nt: TGTGCCAGTAGTCCATTGGACAGTAATGAAAAACTGTTTTTT
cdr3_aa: CASSPLDSNEKLFF

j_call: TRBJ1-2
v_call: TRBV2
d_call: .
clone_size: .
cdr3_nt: TGTGCCAGCAGGGAGCGGCTTCCCGGGGGCTACACCTTC
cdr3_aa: CASRERLPGGYTF

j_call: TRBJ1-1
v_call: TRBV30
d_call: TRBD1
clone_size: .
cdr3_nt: TGTGCCTGGAGCAGGGACAGTATAAAAGCTTTCTTT
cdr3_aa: CAWSRDSIKAFF

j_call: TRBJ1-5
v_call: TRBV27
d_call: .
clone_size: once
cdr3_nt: TGTGCCAGCAGTTCCCTAGGTAATTATCAGCCCCAGCATTTT
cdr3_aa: CASSSLGNYQPQHF

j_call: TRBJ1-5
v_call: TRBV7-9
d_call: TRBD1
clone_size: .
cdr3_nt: TGTGCCAGCAGCTTCACCGGGACAGGGGGCCTGAGTCAGCCCCAGCATTTT
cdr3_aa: CASSFTGTGGLSQPQHF

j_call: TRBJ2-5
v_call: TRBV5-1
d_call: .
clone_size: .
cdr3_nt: TGCGCCAGCAATGTGGGGGCCGGACAAGAGACCCAGTACTTC
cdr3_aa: CASNVGAGQETQYF

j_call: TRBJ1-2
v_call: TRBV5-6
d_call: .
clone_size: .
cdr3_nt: TGTGCCAGCAGCTGGGAGTTCTCTAACTATGGCTACACCTTC
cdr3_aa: CASSWEFSNYGYTF

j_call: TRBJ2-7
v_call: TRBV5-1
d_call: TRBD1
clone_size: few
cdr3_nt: TGCGCCAGCAGCTTGCAGGGACAGCCGTCCTACGAGCAGTACTTC
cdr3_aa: CASSLQGQPSYEQYF

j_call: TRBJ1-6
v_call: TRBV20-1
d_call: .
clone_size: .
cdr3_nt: TGCAGTGCTACTGAAGGCAGGAATAATTCACCCCTCCACTTT
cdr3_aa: CSATEGRNNSPLHF

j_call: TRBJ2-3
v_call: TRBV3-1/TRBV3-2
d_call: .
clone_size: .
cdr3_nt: TGTGCCAGCAGCCACGTCGTGGGAGTCACAGATACGCAGTATTTT
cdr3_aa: CASSHVVGVTDTQYF

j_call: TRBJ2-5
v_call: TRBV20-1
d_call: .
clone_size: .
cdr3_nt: TGCAGTGCTAGAGTCCGGGAGACCCAGTACTTC
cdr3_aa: CSARVRETQYF

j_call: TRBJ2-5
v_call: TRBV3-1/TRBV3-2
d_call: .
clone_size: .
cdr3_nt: TGTGCCAGCAGCCAAGGGGCTAGCTGGCAAGAGACCCAGTACTTC
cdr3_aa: CASSQGASWQETQYF

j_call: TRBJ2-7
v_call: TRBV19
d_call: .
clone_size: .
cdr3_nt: TGTGCCAGTAGTACCCTAAGCTCCTACGAGCAGTACTTC
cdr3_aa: CASSTLSSYEQYF

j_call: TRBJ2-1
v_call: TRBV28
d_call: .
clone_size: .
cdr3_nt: TGTGCCAGCCGACCGGGTGGAGGGCCGGGGTACAATGAGCAGTTCTTC
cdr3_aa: CASRPGGGPGYNEQFF

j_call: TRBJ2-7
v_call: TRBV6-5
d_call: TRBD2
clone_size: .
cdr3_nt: TGTGCCAGCAAGGCTAGCGGGAGAGACGAGCAGTACTTC
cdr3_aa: CASKASGRDEQYF

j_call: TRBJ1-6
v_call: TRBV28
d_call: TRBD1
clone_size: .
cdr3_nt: TGTGCCAGCAGCCTGAACAGGGGGCGCGGTTCACCCCTCCACTTT
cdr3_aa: CASSLNRGRGSPLHF

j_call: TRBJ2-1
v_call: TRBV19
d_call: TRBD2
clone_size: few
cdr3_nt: TGTGCCAGTAGTATTCCGGGACTAGCTTTCGATGAGCAGTTCTTC
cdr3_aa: CASSIPGLAFDEQFF

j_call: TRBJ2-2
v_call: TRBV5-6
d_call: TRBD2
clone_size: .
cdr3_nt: TGTGCCAGCAGCTTGCAAGCGGGAGGCTGGGAGCTGTTTTTT
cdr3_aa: CASSLQAGGWELFF

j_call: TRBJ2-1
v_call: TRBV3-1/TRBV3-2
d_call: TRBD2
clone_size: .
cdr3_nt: TGTGCCAGCAGCTTCCGAGGACTAGCGGGAGCCGATGAGCAGTTCTTC
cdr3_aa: CASSFRGLAGADEQFF